A single sample gave rise to the 32 T cell receptor beta chains below, sequenced in a study of spatial heterogeneity in lung cancer (dated by TCRdb to between 2018 and 2021). Study-wide findings and limitations: The tumor nonsynonymous mutation count correlated with the number of expanded alpha and beta TCRs within the tumor.

The antigens these receptors bind are not known. The sample's time point label, in plain terms: sample taken at primary tumor resection. The library was made by 5' RACE. Instrument on record: NextSeq 500. Using fastp at Q25 and MiXCR, TCRdb reprocessed the public reads and kept productive beta chains. Merged by CDR3 protein, the rows form single entries marked with the most common genes and DNA. The sample table records around 10,000 distinct CDR3 sequences; about 12% of these occur just once. The ten biggest clones cover about 39% of the sample. The material was lung tumor tissue, obtained at surgery. The origin of the receptors is a male donor with early-stage non-small cell lung cancer.

The gene calls are TRBV4-1 and TRBJ2-3; 12 positions match TRBD2. The CDR3 is made up of 17 amino acids. Germline V CDR1 and CDR2: MGHRA, YSYEKL. V lost 4 bases to trimming and J lost 1 base; unmatched junction nucleotides: 6. CDR3 DNA: TGCGCCAGCAGCCGCGGACTAGCGGGGCCTCGCACAGATACGCAGTATTTT. It translates to CASSRGLAGPRTDTQYF.

The V gene is TRBV5-1, the J gene TRBJ2-5; D possibly uses TRBD1 or TRBD2 (5 bases each). The CDR3 runs to 14 residues. Germline V gives CDR1 SGHRS, CDR2 YFSETQ. Deletions cut 4 bases from V and 3 bases from J, with 13 bases between. The CDR3 spells CASSPTGTEETQYF. The CDR3 DNA is TGCGCCAGCAGCCCAACCGGGACGGAAGAGACCCAGTACTTC.

In the case of this clonotype: A read error is possible here, since a much larger clone lies one base away. The rearrangement uses TRBV27 and TRBJ2-7; the match to TRBD2 covers 14 bases. In germline, CDR1 is MNHEY, CDR2 SMNVEV (reference sequence). The CDR3 loop spans 15 amino acids. This CDR3 is CASSATSGGAREQNF. The CDR3 coding sequence is TGTGCCAGCAGTGCGACTAGCGGGGGGGCAAGGGAGCAGAACTTC.

The J gene is TRBJ1-2, the V gene TRBV10-2, with D possibly matching TRBD1 (6 bases). From germline, CDR1 is WSHSY and CDR2 SAAADI. The CDR3 runs 13 residues. Trimming pared 6 bases from V and 7 bases from J, leaving 15 bases between. The DNA of the CDR3 is TGCGCCAGCAGATACAGGGATAGGGGTGGCTACACCTTC. Amino acid sequence: CASRYRDRGGYTF.

Only a few counts were recorded for this clonotype. The chain recombines TRBV6-1 with TRBJ1-5, with D unresolved. The CDR3 is 11 amino acids. Germline values: CDR1 MNHNS, CDR2 SASEGT. Trimming stripped 4 bases from V and 2 bases from J, with 0 bases between. Written as DNA, the CDR3 is TGTGCCAGCAGTGGCAATCAGCCCCAGCATTTT. Its translation is CASSGNQPQHF.

This clonotype came up a few times. The J gene is TRBJ2-3, the V gene TRBV7-9, with 8 bases matching TRBD2. V shed 7 bases and J 5 bases; nucleotides not matched to a gene: 14. The CDR3 totals 16 residues. Germline values: CDR1 SEHNR, CDR2 FQNEAQ (reference sequence). CDR3 loop: CASISGVRGAGDTQYF. The CDR3 DNA follows: TGTGCCAGCATCTCCGGGGTGCGGGGGGCAGGAGATACGCAGTATTTT.

The chain uses TRBV28 and TRBJ1-3; no clear D. With 10 bases removed from V and 4 bases from J, the gap between germline ends came to 11 bases. In germline, CDR1 is MDHEN, CDR2 SYDVKM. The CDR3 totals 12 residues. The CDR3 loop is CATTLSGNTIYF. The CDR3 bases are TGTGCCACCACCCTGAGCGGAAACACCATATATTTT.

This clonotype has only a few counts. The CDR3 here is CASSLSGTDNSPLHF. The CDR3, as DNA: TGTGCCAGCAGCCTTTCCGGGACAGACAATTCACCCCTCCACTTT. V usage is TRBV6-6 and J usage is TRBJ1-6; TRBD1 matches 7 bases. The CDR3 loop spans 15 amino acids. Germline CDR1 is MNHNY and CDR2 is SVGAGI (reference sequence). The V segment lost 6 bases and the J segment 7 bases; nucleotides outside the gene matches: 9.

The CDR3 region is CASSSWTGGSEKLFF. The CDR3 DNA is TGTGCCAGCAGTTCATGGACAGGGGGTAGTGAAAAACTGTTTTTT. The chain couples TRBV27 to TRBJ1-4, with 10 bases aligning to TRBD1. The germline V gene has CDR1 MNHEY and CDR2 SMNVEV (reference sequence). This CDR3 has 15 residues. V gave up 4 bases and J gave up 7 bases; unmatched junction bases: 6. Supplemented by reference TRBV27 and TRBJ1-4, the full variable domain reads EAQVTQNPRYLITVTGKKLTVTCSQNMNHEYMSWYRQDPGLGLRQIYYSMNVEVTDKGDVPEGYKVSRKEKRNFPLILESPSPNQTSLYFCASSSWTGGSEKLFFGSGTQLSVL.

This clonotype is a singleton in its sample. The chain couples TRBV6-5 to TRBJ2-3; maybe TRBD2 (5 bases). In germline, CDR1 is MNHEY, CDR2 SVGAGI. The V gene lost 2 bases and the J gene lost 0 bases, with 6 bases spanning the gap. This CDR3 is built from 14 residues. The CDR3 loop reads CASSYRTSTDTQYF. The CDR3 region has the DNA TGTGCCAGCAGTTACAGGACTAGCACAGATACGCAGTATTTT.

This clonotype was picked up a small number of times. The rearrangement joins TRBV20-1 to TRBJ2-1, with TRBD2 matching 7 bases. The CDR3 is made up of 15 amino acids. The V segment lost 0 bases and the J segment 1 base; nucleotides outside the gene matches: 3. CDR1 DFQATT and CDR2 SNEGSKA come from the germline V gene (reference sequence). The CDR3 here is CSARDSGGSYNEQFF. The CDR3 DNA is TGCAGTGCTAGAGACTCGGGGGGATCCTACAATGAGCAGTTCTTC.

The chain joins TRBV9 to TRBJ2-2, with D perhaps TRBD2 (5 bases). This CDR3 has 14 amino acids. The V and J ends lost 6 bases and 2 bases respectively, with 11 bases between them. Per the germline V gene, CDR1 is SGDLS and CDR2 is YYNGEE. CDR3 protein: CASNPGKNTGELFF. In DNA form, the CDR3 reads TGTGCCAGCAACCCGGGAAAAAACACCGGGGAGCTGTTTTTT.

The J gene is TRBJ2-3, the V gene TRBV27, with D perhaps TRBD1 (5 bases). CDR3 length equals 12 residues. With 5 bases removed from V and 6 bases from J, the gap between germline ends came to 9 bases. Germline V CDR1 and CDR2: MNHEY, SMNVEV (reference sequence). The CDR3 DNA sequence: TGTGCCAGCAGTGGGGCAGGGGATACGCAGTATTTT. Its protein is CASSGAGDTQYF.

In its sample, this clonotype was seen many times. The V gene is TRBV6-1, the J gene TRBJ2-7; no clear D. The CDR3 contains 14 residues. V lost 4 bases, J lost 0 bases, and 10 bases lay in between. Germline V lookup: CDR1 MNHNS, CDR2 SASEGT. Written as DNA, the CDR3 is TGTGCCAGCAGTGCTGTTCCGGGCTCCTACGAGCAGTACTTC. It yields the protein CASSAVPGSYEQYF.

This clonotype was seen many times. The chain combines TRBV7-6 with TRBJ2-3, with D perhaps TRBD2 (7 bases). Germline V CDR1 and CDR2: SGHVS, FNYEAQ. The CDR3 consists of 14 residues. V was trimmed by 5 bases and J by 0 bases, leaving 9 bases between them. The CDR3: CASSPGGSTDTQYF. The CDR3 DNA sequence: TGTGCCAGCAGCCCGGGGGGCAGCACAGATACGCAGTATTTT.

The chain recombines TRBV11-2 with TRBJ1-1; 8 nucleotides agree with TRBD1. There are 14 residues in the CDR3. Germline V gene sequence: CDR1 SGHAT, CDR2 FQNNGV. Unmatched junction bases numbered 5, after V lost 5 bases and J lost 3 bases. The CDR3, as DNA: TGTGCCAGCAGCCGCCCGACAGGGGACACTGAAGCTTTCTTT. It specifies CASSRPTGDTEAFF.

J is TRBJ2-7 and V is TRBV6-5; 7 positions match TRBD1. The CDR3 consists of 15 residues. V trimming: 6 bases; J trimming: 2 bases; junction bases outside the gene matches: 10. Germline V gene sequence: CDR1 MNHEY, CDR2 SVGAGI. The CDR3 nucleotides read TGTGCCAGCAGACAGGCCGGGACAGATACCTACGAGCAGTACTTC. It yields the protein CASRQAGTDTYEQYF.

In its sample, this clonotype was seen once. The rearrangement uses TRBV7-2 and TRBJ2-2, with D uncertain. The CDR3 extends over 13 amino acids. The ends were cut back, 5 bases at V and 7 bases at J, with 11 bases in the middle. Germline assignment: CDR1 SGHTA and CDR2 FQGNSA. CDR3 sequence (DNA): TGTGCCAGCAGCCTCAACCCCGGCGGGGAGCTGTTTTTT. This encodes CASSLNPGGELFF.

About this clonotype: A much bigger clone sits one base away, suggesting this may be a read error. V and J are TRBV9 and TRBJ1-5, with a possible D match to TRBD1 (6 bases). CDR3 length equals 13 residues. Looked up from germline, CDR1 is SGDLS and CDR2 is YYNGEE. This CDR3 reads CASSGGDNQPQRF. The CDR3 DNA reads as TGTGCCAGCAGCGGTGGGGACAATCAGCCCCAGCGTTTT.

The rearrangement joins TRBV20-1 to TRBJ1-1; no clear D. Trimming removed 0 bases at V and 7 bases at J, with 18 bases between. The CDR3 runs 15 residues. Germline V gene lookup returns CDR1 DFQATT and CDR2 SNEGSKA (reference sequence). In DNA, the CDR3 is TGCAGTGCTAGAGATTTAGGTGCCAGCCAACTTGAAGCTTTCTTT. It codes for CSARDLGASQLEAFF.

Only a few counts were recorded for this clonotype. V gene TRBV24-1 combines with J gene TRBJ2-2; weak D call: TRBD2 (8 bases). CDR1 and CDR2 from the germline V gene are KGHDR and SFDVKD. The CDR3 runs 18 residues. Trimming shortened V by 1 base and J by 3 bases, and 17 bases separated the two germline ends. The CDR3 sequence: CATSDFPSGGGDTGELFF. The CDR3 bases are TGTGCCACCAGTGATTTCCCCTCGGGAGGGGGCGACACCGGGGAGCTGTTTTTT.

The chain combines TRBV4-1 with TRBJ2-1; D may be TRBD1 or TRBD2 (5 bases each). The CDR3 spans 15 residues. V was trimmed by 0 bases and J by 9 bases, leaving 15 bases between them. Per germline, CDR1 MGHRA and CDR2 YSYEKL. The CDR3 DNA reads as TGCGCCAGCAGCCAAGAGCCGGGGCAGGGACGTGAGCAGTTCTTC. Translated, it gives CASSQEPGQGREQFF.

The J gene is TRBJ1-5, the V gene TRBV6-5, with no clear D. Germline CDR1 reads MNHEY; CDR2 reads SVGAGI. Trimming cost V 4 bases and J 7 bases, with 5 bases left between them. This CDR3 is built from 11 residues. CDR3 protein: CASSLGQPQHF. The CDR3 DNA reads TGTGCCAGCAGTTTAGGCCAGCCCCAGCATTTT.

The chain is built from TRBV2 and TRBJ1-2; possible D gene TRBD1, 5 bases. The CDR3 sequence is 12 residues long. Germline V gives CDR1 SNHLY, CDR2 FYNNEI. V lost 5 bases to trimming and J lost 7 bases, with 11 bases between them. The CDR3 region has the DNA TGTGCCAGCAGTAGGTGGGGCAGTGGCTACACCTTC. It codes for CASSRWGSGYTF.

J is TRBJ1-2 and V is TRBV4-3; TRBD1 matches at 8 bases. V lost 0 bases and J lost 4; bases outside the gene matches: 4. The CDR3 loop spans 15 amino acids. CDR1 and CDR2 from the germline V gene are LGHNA and YSLEER. The CDR3 coding sequence is TGCGCCAGCAGCCAAGATGACAGGGGTTTCTATGGCTACACCTTC. The encoded protein is CASSQDDRGFYGYTF.

This clonotype has just a few counts. The chain recombines TRBV18 with TRBJ1-5; no firm D call. The germline CDR1 and CDR2 sequences are KGHSH and LQKENI. With 3 bases removed from V and 6 bases from J, the gap between germline ends came to 15 bases. This CDR3 is built from 15 residues. In DNA form, the CDR3 reads TGTGCCAGCTCACCCTTGCAGGATAAGGGTCAGCCCCAGCATTTT. Translation gives CASSPLQDKGQPQHF.

This clonotype was seen many times. This chain links TRBV7-2 with TRBJ1-1, with TRBD1 matching over 7 bases. Germline V gene sequence: CDR1 SGHTA, CDR2 FQGNSA. This CDR3 comprises 13 residues. After removal of 5 bases from V and 6 bases from J, the junction contained 6 bases not matched to a gene. The CDR3 spells CASSPAQGSEAFF. CDR3 DNA: TGTGCCAGCAGCCCGGCACAGGGGTCTGAAGCTTTCTTT.

This clonotype showed up many times. CDR3 residues: CASSLDAGGAAYEQYF. The CDR3 region has the DNA TGTGCCAGCAGCTTAGATGCGGGGGGCGCAGCCTACGAGCAGTACTTC. V gene TRBV11-2 combines with J gene TRBJ2-7, with 8 bases matching TRBD2. The CDR3 covers 16 residues. Per the germline V gene, CDR1 is SGHAT and CDR2 is FQNNGV. Unmatched junction bases numbered 6, after V lost 0 bases and J lost 2 bases. The full variable domain, rest sourced from reference TRBV11-2 and TRBJ2-7, is EAGVAQSPRYKIIEKRQSVAFWCNPISGHATLYWYQQILGQGPKLLIQFQNNGVVDDSQLPKDRFSAERLKGVDSTLKIQPAKLEDSAVYLCASSLDAGGAAYEQYFGPGTRLTVT.

This clonotype showed up just a few times. The chain links TRBV4-1 to TRBJ2-7; no reliable D call. Germline lookup yields CDR1 MGHRA and CDR2 YSYEKL. Trimming cost V 0 bases and J 4 bases, with 13 bases left between them. The CDR3 loop spans 15 amino acids. CDR3 sequence (DNA): TGCGCCAGCAGCCAAGACCTGGATACCTATTACGAGCAGTACTTC. This codes for CASSQDLDTYYEQYF.

The V and J genes are TRBV11-2 and TRBJ2-7, with D perhaps matching TRBD2 (6 bases). In germline, CDR1 is SGHAT, CDR2 FQNNGV. The CDR3 has 14 amino acids. V was pared by 1 base and J by 5 bases, with 12 bases between. As DNA, the CDR3 is TGTGCCAGCAGCTTAGTCGGGGGAGCACACGAGCAGTACTTC. Translated, it gives CASSLVGGAHEQYF.

Sample share makes this clonotype medium-sized. The rearrangement joins TRBV28 to TRBJ2-7, with D possibly matching TRBD1 (6 bases). Trimming took 2 bases from V and 3 from J, leaving 8 bases between them. The CDR3 covers 13 residues. The germline V gene has CDR1 MDHEN and CDR2 SYDVKM. The CDR3: CASSLGQFYEQYF. DNA of the CDR3: TGTGCCAGCAGTTTAGGACAGTTCTACGAGCAGTACTTC.

This clonotype was recorded a few times. CDR3 nucleotides: TGTGCCAGCAGTCAACCCCCGGGGGGCTTCCTGAACACTGAAGCTTTCTTT. Translated: CASSQPPGGFLNTEAFF. The V and J genes are TRBV6-5 and TRBJ1-1, with D possibly TRBD1 on 6 matching bases. Trimming took 5 bases from V and 0 from J, leaving 19 bases between them. The germline V gene has CDR1 MNHEY and CDR2 SVGAGI. This CDR3 is built from 17 residues.